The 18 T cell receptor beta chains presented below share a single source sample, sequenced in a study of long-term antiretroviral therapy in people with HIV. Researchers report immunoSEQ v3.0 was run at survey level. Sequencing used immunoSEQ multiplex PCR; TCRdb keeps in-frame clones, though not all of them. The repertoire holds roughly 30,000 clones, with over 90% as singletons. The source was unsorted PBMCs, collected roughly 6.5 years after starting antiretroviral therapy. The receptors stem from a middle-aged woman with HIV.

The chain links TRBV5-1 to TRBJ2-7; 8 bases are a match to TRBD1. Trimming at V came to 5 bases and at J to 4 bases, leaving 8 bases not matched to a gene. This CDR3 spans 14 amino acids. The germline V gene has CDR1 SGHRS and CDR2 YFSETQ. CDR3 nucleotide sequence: TGCGCCAGCAGTCGGCCAGGGGGCTATTACGAGCAGTACTTC. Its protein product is CASSRPGGYYEQYF.

CDR3: CASSQAPGRVKAGANVLTF. CDR3 DNA: TGTGCCAGCAGCCAAGCCCCAGGCAGGGTGAAGGCTGGGGCCAACGTCCTGACTTTC. The J gene is TRBJ2-6, the V gene TRBV14, with a tentative D call TRBD1 (5 bases). V lost 1 base and J 2 bases, leaving 18 bases between the germline ends. The CDR3 loop spans 19 amino acids. Germline CDR1 and CDR2: SGHDN and FVKESK.

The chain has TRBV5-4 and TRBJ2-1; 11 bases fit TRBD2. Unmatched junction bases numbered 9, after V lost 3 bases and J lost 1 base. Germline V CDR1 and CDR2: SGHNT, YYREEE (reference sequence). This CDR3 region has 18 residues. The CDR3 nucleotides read TGTGCCAGCAGCTCCCCAACTAGCGGGGGATTGTCCTACAATGAGCAGTTCTTC. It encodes CASSSPTSGGLSYNEQFF.

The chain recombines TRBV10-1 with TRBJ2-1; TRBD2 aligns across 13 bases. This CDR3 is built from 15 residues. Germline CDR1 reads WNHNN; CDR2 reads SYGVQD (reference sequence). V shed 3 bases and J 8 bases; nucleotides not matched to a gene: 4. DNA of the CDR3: TGCGCCAGCAGTGACGGGACTAGCGGGGCCGATGAGCAGTTCTTC. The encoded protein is CASSDGTSGADEQFF.

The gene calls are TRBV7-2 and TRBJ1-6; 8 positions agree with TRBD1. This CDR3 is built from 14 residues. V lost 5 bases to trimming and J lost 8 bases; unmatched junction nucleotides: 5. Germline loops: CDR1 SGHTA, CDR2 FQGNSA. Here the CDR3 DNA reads TGTGCCAGCAGCCGACAGACAGGGGATTCACCCCTCCACTTT. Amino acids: CASSRQTGDSPLHF.

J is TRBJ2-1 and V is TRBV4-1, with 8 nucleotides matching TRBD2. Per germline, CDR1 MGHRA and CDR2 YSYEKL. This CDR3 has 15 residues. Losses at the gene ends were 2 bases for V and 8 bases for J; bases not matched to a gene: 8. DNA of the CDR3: TGCGCCAGCAGCCAACTAACGGGGGGGAGTGATGAGCAGTTCTTC. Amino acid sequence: CASSQLTGGSDEQFF.

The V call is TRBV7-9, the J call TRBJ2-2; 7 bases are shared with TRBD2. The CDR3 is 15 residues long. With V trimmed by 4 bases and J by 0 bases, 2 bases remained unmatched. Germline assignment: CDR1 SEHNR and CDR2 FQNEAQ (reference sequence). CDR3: CASSWGGANTGELFF. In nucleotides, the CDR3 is TGTGCCAGCAGCTGGGGGGGGGCGAACACCGGGGAGCTGTTTTTT.

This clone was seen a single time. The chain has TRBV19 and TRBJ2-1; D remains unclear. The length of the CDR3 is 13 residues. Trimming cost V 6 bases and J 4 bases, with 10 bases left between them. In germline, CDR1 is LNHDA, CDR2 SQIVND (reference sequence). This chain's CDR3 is CASRSGAYNEQFF. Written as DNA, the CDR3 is TGTGCCAGTAGATCCGGAGCATACAATGAGCAGTTCTTC.

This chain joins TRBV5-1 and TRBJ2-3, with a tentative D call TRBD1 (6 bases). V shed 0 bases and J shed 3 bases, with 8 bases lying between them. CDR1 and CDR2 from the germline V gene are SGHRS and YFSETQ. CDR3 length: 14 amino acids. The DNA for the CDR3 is TGCGCCAGCAGCTTGGGGACAGCTACAGATACGCAGTATTTT. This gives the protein CASSLGTATDTQYF.

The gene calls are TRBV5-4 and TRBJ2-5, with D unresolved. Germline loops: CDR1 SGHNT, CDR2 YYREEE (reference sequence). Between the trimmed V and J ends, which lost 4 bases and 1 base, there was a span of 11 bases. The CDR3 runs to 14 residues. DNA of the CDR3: TGTGCCAGCAGCCAAGCCCGGGCCCAAGAGACCCAGTACTTC. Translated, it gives CASSQARAQETQYF.

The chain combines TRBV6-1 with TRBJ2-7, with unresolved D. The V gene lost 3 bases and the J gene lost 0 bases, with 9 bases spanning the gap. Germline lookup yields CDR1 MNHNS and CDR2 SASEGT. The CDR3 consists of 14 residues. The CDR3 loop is CASSENSISYEQYF. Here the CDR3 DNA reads TGTGCCAGCAGTGAGAACAGCATCTCCTACGAGCAGTACTTC.

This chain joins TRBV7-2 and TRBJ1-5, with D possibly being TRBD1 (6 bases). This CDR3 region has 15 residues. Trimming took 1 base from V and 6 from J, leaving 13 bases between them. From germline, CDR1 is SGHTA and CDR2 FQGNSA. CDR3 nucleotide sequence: TGTGCCAGCAGCTTAGGAGGGGGATCCGGTCAGCCCCAGCATTTT. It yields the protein CASSLGGGSGQPQHF.

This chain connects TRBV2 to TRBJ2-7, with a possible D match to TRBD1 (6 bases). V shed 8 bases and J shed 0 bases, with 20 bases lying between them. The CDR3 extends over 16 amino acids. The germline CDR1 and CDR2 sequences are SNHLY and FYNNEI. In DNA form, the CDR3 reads TGTGCCAGCCCACTACAGGGAGCCACTAGCTCCTACGAGCAGTACTTC. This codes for CASPLQGATSSYEQYF.

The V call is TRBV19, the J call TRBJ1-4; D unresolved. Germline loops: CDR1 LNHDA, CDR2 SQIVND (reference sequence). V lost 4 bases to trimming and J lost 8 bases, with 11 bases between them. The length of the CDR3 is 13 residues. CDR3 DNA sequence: TGTGCCAGTAGTAGAGCTCCCAGGGAAAAACTGTTTTTT. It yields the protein CASSRAPREKLFF.

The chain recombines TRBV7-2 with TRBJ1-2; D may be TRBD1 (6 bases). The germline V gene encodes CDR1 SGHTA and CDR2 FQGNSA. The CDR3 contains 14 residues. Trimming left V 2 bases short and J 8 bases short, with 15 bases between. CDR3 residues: CASSLFQDSKGYTF. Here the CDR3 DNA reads TGTGCCAGCAGCTTATTCCAGGACAGCAAGGGCTACACCTTC.

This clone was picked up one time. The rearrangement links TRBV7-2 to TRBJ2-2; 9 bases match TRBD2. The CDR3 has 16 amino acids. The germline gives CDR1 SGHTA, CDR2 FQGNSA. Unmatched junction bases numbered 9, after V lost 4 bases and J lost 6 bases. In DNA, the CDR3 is TGTGCCAGCAGCTGGTCTGGCGGGGGGGCCTCCGGGGAGCTGTTTTTT. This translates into CASSWSGGGASGELFF.

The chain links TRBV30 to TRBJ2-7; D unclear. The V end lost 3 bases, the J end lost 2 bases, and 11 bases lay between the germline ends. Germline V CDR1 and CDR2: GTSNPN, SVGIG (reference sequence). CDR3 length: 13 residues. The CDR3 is CAWRKEQTYEQYF. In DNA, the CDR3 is TGTGCCTGGAGAAAGGAGCAGACCTACGAGCAGTACTTC.

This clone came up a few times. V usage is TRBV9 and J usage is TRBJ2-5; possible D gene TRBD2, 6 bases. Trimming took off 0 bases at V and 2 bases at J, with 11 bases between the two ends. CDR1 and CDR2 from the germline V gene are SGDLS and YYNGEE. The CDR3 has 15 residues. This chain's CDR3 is CASSVEHGGQETQYF. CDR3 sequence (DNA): TGTGCCAGCAGCGTAGAGCACGGGGGACAAGAGACCCAGTACTTC.